The sequence of this T cell receptor (beta chain) was determined in a study of PD-1 blockade in classical Hodgkin lymphoma. Time point indicated: cycle 4 day 1 (C4D1), after more than 5 weeks of nivolumab. Relapses following autologous stem cell transplantation were seen in all patients, with brentuximab vedotin exposure varying. Complete response, partial response or progressive disease was recorded as best response. Study-wide results and limits: Nivolumab initiated under 1 year post-ASCT led to patient exclusion. Relapsed/refractory patients reportedly had lower baseline diversity than newly diagnosed patients.

In regard to this clone: Its specificity is not known.

In germline, CDR1 is SGHNT, CDR2 YYREEE (reference sequence). The CDR3 runs to 15 residues. Trimming cost V 1 base and J 10 bases, with 15 bases left between them. TCRdb's table, derived via immunoSEQ multiplex PCR, lists solely in-frame clones and lacks some. The sample comprises 85,000 to 90,000 clones, 90% of which are singletons, and approximately 3% rests with the top ten. The chain links TRBV5-4 to TRBJ1-6; TRBD1 is a possible D gene (6 bases). The starting material was peripheral blood mononuclear cells (PBMCs), obtained before the fourth cycle of nivolumab. The TCR comes from a human donor with classical Hodgkin lymphoma. CDR3 in DNA: TGTGCCAGCAGCTTGTACAGGGAGGTCGGATCACCCCTCCACTTT. Translating it yields CASSLYREVGSPLHF.